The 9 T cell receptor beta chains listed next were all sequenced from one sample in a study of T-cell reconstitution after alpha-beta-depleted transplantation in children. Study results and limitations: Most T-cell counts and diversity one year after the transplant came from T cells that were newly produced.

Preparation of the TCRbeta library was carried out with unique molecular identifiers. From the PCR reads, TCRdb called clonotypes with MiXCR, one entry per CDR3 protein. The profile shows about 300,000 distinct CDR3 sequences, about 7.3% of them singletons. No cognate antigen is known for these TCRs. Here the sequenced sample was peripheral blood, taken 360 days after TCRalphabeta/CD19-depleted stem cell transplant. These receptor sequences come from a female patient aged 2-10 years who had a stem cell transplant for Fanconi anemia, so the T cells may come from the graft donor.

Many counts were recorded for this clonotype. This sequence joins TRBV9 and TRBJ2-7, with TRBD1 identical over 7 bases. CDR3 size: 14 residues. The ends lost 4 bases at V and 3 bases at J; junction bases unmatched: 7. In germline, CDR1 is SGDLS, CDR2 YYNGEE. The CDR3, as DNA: TGTGCCAGCAGCCCAGGGACAGTACTCTACGAGCAGTACTTC. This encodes CASSPGTVLYEQYF.

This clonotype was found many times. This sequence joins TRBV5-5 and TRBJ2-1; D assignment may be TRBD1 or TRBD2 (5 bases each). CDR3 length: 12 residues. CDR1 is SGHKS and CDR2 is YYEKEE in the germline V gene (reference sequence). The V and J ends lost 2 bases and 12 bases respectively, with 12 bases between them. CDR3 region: CASSFPRDGQFF. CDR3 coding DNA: TGTGCCAGCAGCTTCCCCCGGGACGGGCAGTTCTTC.

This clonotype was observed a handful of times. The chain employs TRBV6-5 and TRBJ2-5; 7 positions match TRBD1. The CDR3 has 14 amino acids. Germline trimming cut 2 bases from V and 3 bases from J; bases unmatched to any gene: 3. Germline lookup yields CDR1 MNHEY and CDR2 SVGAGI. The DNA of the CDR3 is TGTGCCAGCAGTTACACAGGGGTTGAAGAGACCCAGTACTTC. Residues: CASSYTGVEETQYF.

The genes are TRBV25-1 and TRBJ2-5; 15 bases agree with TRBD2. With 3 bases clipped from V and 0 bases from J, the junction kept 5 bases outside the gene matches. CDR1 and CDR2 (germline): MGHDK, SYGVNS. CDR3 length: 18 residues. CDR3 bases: TGTGCCAGCAGTGACCACCGGACTAGCGGGAGGGACCAAGAGACCCAGTACTTC. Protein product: CASSDHRTSGRDQETQYF. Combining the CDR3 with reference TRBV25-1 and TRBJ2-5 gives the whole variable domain EADIYQTPRYLVIGTGKKITLECSQTMGHDKMYWYQQDPGMELHLIHYSYGVNSTEKGDLSSESTVSRIRTEHFPLTLESARPSHTSQYLCASSDHRTSGRDQETQYFGPGTRLLVL.

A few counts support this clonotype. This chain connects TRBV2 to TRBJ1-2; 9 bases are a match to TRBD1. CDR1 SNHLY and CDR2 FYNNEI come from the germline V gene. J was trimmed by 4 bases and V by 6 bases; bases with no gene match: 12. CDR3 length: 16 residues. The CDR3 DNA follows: TGTGCCAGCAGCGATCTGGGGGACAGGGTTGTCTATGGCTACACCTTC. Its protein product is CASSDLGDRVVYGYTF. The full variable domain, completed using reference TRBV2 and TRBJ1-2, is EPEVTQTPSHQVTQMGQEVILRCVPISNHLYFYWYRQILGQKVEFLVSFYNNEISEKSEIFDDQFSVERPDGSNFTLKIRSTKLEDSAMYFCASSDLGDRVVYGYTFGSGTRLTVV.

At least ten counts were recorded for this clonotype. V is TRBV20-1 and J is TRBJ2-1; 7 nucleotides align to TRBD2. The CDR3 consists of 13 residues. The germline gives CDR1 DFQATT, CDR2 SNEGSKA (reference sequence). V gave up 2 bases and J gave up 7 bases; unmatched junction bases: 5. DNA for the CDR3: TGCAGTGCTAGACTAGCGGCCATTAATGAGCAGTTCTTC. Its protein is CSARLAAINEQFF.

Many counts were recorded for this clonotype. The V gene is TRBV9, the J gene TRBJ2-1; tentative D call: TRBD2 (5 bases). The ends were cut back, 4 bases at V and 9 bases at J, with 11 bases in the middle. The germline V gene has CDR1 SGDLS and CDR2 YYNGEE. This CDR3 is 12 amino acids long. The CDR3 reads CASSLRGLEQFF. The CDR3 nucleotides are TGTGCCAGCAGCCTCCGCGGGCTTGAGCAGTTCTTC.

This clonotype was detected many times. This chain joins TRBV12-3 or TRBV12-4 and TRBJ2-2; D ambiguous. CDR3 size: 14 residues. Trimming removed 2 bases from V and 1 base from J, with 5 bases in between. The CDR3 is CASSLFQNTGELFF. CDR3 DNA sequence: TGTGCCAGCAGTTTATTCCAGAACACCGGGGAGCTGTTTTTT.

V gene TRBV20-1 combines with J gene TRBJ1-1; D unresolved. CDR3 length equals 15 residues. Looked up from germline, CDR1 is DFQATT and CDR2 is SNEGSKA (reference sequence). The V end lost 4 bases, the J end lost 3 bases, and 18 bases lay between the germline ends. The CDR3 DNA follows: TGCAGTGCTACGAAGGAGGACTGGTTGGACACTGAAGCTTTCTTT. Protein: CSATKEDWLDTEAFF.